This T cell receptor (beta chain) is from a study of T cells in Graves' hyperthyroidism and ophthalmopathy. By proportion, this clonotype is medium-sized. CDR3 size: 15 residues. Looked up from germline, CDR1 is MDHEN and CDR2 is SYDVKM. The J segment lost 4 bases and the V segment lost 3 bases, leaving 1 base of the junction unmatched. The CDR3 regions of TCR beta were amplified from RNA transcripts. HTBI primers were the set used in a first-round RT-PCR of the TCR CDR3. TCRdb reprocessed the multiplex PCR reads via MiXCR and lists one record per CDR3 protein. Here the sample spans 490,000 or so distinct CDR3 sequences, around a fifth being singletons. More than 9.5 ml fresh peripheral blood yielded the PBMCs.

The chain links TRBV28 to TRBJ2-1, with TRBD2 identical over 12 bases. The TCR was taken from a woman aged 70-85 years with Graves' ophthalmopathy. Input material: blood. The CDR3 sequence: CASSLGTSGYNEQFF. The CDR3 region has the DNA TGTGCCAGCAGTTTGGGGACTAGCGGGTACAATGAGCAGTTCTTC.